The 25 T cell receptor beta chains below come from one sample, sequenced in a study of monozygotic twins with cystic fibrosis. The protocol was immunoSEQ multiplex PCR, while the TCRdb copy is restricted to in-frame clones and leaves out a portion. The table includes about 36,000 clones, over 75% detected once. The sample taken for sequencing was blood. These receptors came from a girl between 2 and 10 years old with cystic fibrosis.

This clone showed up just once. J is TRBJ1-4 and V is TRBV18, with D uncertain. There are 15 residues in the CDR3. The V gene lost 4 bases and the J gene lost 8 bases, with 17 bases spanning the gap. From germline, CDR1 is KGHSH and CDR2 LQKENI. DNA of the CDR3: TGTGCCAGCTCACGAAGGTTGTTGCTCGACGAAAAACTGTTTTTT. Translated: CASSRRLLLDEKLFF.

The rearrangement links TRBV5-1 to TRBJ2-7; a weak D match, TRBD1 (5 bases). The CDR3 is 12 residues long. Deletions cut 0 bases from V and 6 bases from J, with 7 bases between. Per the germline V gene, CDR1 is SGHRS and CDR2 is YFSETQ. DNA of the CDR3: TGCGCCAGCAGCTTGGAGGGGCCCGAGCAGTACTTC. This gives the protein CASSLEGPEQYF.

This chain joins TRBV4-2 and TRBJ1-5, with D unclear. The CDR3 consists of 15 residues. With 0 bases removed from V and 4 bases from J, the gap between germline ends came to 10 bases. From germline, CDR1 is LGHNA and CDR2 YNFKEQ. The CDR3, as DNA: TGTGCCAGCAGCCAAGATCAACTCCTAAATCAGCCCCAGCATTTT. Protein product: CASSQDQLLNQPQHF.

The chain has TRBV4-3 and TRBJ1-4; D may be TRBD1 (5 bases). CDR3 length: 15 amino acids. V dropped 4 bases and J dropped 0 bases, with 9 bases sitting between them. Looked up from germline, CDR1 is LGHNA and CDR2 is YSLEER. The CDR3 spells CASSRQGATNEKLFF. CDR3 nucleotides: TGCGCCAGCAGCCGGCAGGGAGCAACTAATGAAAAACTGTTTTTT.

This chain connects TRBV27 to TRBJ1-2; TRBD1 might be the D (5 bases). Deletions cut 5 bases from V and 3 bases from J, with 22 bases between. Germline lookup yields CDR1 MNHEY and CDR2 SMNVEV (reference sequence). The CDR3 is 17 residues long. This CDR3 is CASSGVIKKGSDYGYTF. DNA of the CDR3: TGTGCCAGCAGTGGTGTTATTAAGAAGGGGTCTGACTATGGCTACACCTTC.

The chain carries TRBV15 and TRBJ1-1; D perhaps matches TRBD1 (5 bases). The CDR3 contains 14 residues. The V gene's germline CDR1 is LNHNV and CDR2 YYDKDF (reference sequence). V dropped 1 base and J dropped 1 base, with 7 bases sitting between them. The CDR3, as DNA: TGTGCCACCAGCAGAGGAGGGGAGAACACTGAAGCTTTCTTT. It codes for CATSRGGENTEAFF.

For the CDR3, the DNA is TGTGCCAGCAAAGAAACAGGGGGCTACACCGGGGAGCTGTTTTTT. Protein: CASKETGGYTGELFF. This chain joins TRBV11-2 and TRBJ2-2; 9 nucleotides match TRBD1. The germline V gene encodes CDR1 SGHAT and CDR2 FQNNGV. This CDR3 spans 15 amino acids. With V trimmed by 7 bases and J by 3 bases, 6 bases remained unmatched.

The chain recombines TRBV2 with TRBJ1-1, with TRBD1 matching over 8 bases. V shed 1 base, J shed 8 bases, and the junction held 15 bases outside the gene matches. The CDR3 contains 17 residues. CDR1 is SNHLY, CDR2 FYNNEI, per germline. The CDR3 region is CASSEVRVAGGPPEAFF. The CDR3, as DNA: TGTGCCAGCAGTGAAGTGAGGGTGGCAGGGGGCCCTCCCGAAGCTTTCTTT.

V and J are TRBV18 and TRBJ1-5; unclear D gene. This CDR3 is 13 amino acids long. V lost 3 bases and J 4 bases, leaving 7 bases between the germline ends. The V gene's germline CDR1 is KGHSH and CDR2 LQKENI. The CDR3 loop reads CASSPSGNQPQHF. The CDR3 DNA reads TGTGCCAGCTCACCTTCGGGGAATCAGCCCCAGCATTTT.

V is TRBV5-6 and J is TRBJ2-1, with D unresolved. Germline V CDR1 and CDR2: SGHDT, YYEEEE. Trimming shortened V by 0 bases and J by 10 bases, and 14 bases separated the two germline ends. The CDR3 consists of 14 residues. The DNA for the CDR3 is TGTGCCAGCAGCTTGGGGGTACGGGCGAGCGAGCAGTTCTTC. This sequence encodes CASSLGVRASEQFF.

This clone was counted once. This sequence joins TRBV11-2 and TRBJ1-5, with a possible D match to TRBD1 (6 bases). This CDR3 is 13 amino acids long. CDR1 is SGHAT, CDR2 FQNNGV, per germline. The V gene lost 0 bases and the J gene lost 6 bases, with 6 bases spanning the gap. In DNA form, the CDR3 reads TGTGCCAGCAGCTTAGACAGGGGTCAGCCCCAGCATTTT. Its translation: CASSLDRGQPQHF.

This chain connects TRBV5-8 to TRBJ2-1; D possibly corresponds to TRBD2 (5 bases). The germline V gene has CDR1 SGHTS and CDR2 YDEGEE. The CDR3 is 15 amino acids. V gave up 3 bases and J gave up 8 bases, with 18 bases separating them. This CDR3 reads CASSSFGRTDHEQFF. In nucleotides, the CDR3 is TGTGCCAGCAGCTCGTTTGGTAGGACTGATCATGAGCAGTTCTTC.

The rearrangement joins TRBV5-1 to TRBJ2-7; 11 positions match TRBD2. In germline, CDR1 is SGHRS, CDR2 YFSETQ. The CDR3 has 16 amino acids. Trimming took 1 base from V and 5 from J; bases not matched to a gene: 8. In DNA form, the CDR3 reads TGCGCCAGCAGCTTGTTCCGCCCGACTAGCGGGAACGAGCAGTACTTC. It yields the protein CASSLFRPTSGNEQYF. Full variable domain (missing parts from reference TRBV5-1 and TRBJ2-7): KAGVTQTPRYLIKTRGQQVTLSCSPISGHRSVSWYQQTPGQGLQFLFEYFSETQRNKGNFPGRFSGRQFSNSRSEMNVSTLELGDSALYLCASSLFRPTSGNEQYFGPGTRLTVT.

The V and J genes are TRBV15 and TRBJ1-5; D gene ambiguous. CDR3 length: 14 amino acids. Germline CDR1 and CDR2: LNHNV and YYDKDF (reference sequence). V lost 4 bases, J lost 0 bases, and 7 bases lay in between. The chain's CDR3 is CATSTSHSNQPQHF. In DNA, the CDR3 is TGTGCCACCAGCACCAGCCATAGCAATCAGCCCCAGCATTTT.

CDR3 coding DNA: TGCGCCAGCAGTCAAAGATACAGGGCTTACGAGCAGTACTTC. Translation: CASSQRYRAYEQYF. The J gene is TRBJ2-7, the V gene TRBV23-1, with TRBD1 as a possible D gene (6 bases). TRBV23-1 is treated as an ORF (open reading frame) with a function not yet certain. Trimming shortened V by 2 bases and J by 4 bases, and 12 bases separated the two germline ends. This CDR3 is 14 amino acids long.

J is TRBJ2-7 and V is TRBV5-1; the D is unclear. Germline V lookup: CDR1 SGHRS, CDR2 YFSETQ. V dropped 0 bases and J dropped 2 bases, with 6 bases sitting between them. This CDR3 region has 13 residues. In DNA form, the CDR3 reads TGCGCCAGCAGCTTGGATCCCGCCTACGAGCAGTACTTC. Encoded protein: CASSLDPAYEQYF.

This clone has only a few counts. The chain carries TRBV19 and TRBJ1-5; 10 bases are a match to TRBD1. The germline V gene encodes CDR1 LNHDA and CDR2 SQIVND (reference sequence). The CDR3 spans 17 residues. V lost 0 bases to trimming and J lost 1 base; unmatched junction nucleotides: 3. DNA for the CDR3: TGTGCCAGTAGTATAGATAGGGACAGGGGAAGCAATCAGCCCCAGCATTTT. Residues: CASSIDRDRGSNQPQHF.

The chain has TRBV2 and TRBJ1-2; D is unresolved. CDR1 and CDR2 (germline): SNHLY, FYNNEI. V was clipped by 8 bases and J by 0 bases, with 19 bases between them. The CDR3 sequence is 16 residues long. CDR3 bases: TGTGCCAGCCAAATGTGGAGTTTACGAGCTAACTATGGCTACACCTTC. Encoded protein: CASQMWSLRANYGYTF.

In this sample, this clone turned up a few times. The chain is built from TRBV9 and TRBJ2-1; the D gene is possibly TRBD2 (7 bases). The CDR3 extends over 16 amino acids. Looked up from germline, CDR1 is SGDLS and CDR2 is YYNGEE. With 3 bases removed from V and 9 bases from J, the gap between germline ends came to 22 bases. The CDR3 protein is CASSGEGHRMDGEQFF. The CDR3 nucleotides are TGTGCCAGCAGCGGGGAGGGACACCGAATGGATGGTGAGCAGTTCTTC.

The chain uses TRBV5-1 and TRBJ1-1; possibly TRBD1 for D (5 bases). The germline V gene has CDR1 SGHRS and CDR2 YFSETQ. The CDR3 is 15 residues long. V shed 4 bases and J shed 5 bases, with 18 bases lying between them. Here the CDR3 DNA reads TGCGCCAGCAGCATTAGACAGCCCGAGAGGACTGAAGCTTTCTTT. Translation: CASSIRQPERTEAFF.

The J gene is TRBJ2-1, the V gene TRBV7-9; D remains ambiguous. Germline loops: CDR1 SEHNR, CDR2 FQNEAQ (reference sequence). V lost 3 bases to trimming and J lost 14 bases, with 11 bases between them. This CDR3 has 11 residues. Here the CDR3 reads CASSFPAAEFF. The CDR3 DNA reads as TGTGCCAGCAGCTTCCCCGCCGCAGAGTTCTTC.

The CDR3 DNA reads TGTGCCAGCAGCCCCCGGGACAGGGGAGCAGATACGCAGTATTTT. Amino acids: CASSPRDRGADTQYF. J is TRBJ2-3 and V is TRBV6-5; 10 bases agree with TRBD1. Germline V gene lookup returns CDR1 MNHEY and CDR2 SVGAGI. V trimming: 6 bases; J trimming: 4 bases; junction bases outside the gene matches: 7. CDR3 length equals 15 residues.

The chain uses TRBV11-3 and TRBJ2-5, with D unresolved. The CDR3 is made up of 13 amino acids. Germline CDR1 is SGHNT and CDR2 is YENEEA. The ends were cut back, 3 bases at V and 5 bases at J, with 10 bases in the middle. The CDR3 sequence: CASSFSNGETQYF. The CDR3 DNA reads TGTGCCAGCAGCTTCTCCAACGGGGAGACCCAGTACTTC.

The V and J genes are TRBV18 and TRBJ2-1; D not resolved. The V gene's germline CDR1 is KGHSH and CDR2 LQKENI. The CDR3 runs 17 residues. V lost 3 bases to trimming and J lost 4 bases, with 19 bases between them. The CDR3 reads CASSPERSRVGYNEQFF. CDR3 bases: TGTGCCAGCTCACCTGAGAGATCCCGGGTCGGGTACAATGAGCAGTTCTTC.

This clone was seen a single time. The CDR3 sequence: CASSQEILGGNSPLHF. CDR3 nucleotide sequence: TGTGCCAGCAGCCAAGAAATACTGGGGGGTAATTCACCCCTCCACTTT. V gene TRBV14 combines with J gene TRBJ1-6, with a tentative D call TRBD1 (5 bases). Per germline, CDR1 SGHDN and CDR2 FVKESK. V was trimmed by 0 bases and J by 6 bases, leaving 12 bases between them. This CDR3 comprises 16 residues. Based on the CDR3 plus reference TRBV14 and TRBJ1-6, the full variable domain is EAGVTQFPSHSVIEKGQTVTLRCDPISGHDNLYWYRRVMGKEIKFLLHFVKESKQDESGMPNNRFLAERTGGTYSTLKVQPAELEDSGVYFCASSQEILGGNSPLHFGNGTRLTVT.